The T cell receptor beta chain described here comes from a study of multiple sclerosis patients with progressive multifocal leukoencephalopathy. About the study: Longitudinal control samples came from natalizumab-treated multiple sclerosis patients without PML.

Time point denoted: before natalizumab initiation. Sequencing was at survey level. Libraries were prepared by immunoSEQ multiplex PCR; TCRdb keeps only in-frame clonotypes and omits some of them. The table includes some 31,000 clones, approximately 91% detected once. Germline CDR1 and CDR2: KGHSH and LQKENI. The V and J ends lost 5 bases and 3 bases respectively, with 13 bases between them. This CDR3 contains 14 residues. The source is a human donor with multiple sclerosis. The sample taken for sequencing was PBMCs. The chain links TRBV18 to TRBJ1-2, with D possibly being TRBD1 (6 bases). CDR3 sequence (DNA): TGTGCCAGCTCAAGAGAGAGGGGGGACTATGGCTACACCTTC. As protein: CASSRERGDYGYTF.